This entry is about one T cell receptor (beta chain). Its target is unknown. This entry is derived from a study of blood T cell dynamics during melanoma immunotherapy. Study context: Standard first-line treatment here was pembrolizumab or nivolumab plus ipilimumab in metastatic melanoma.

Profiling relied on immunoSEQ multiplex PCR, and the TCRdb table lists in-frame clones only, not all of them. This table holds almost 25,000 clones, around 90% found once. The time point denotes: pre-treatment baseline. Study-level points and caveats: PBMC repertoires of eventual disease-control patients split at W3 into clonality or diversity gains.

Germline CDR1 is MNHEY and CDR2 is SMNVEV (reference sequence). With 1 base removed from V and 8 bases from J, the gap between germline ends came to 6 bases. The CDR3 consists of 12 residues. The rearrangement links TRBV27 to TRBJ2-1; perhaps D is TRBD1 or TRBD2 (5 bases each). This sequence originates from a human donor with melanoma. The sample was blood, taken from a patient treated with checkpoint blockade. Written as DNA, the CDR3 is TGTGCCAGCAGTTTATTGGGGGATGAGCAGTTCTTC. Encoded protein: CASSLLGDEQFF.